This TCR beta chain was profiled in a study of vaccination and CD4 T cells after COVID-19. Study-level results: For convalescent patients, a median around 90% of reactive clones surfaced exclusively after vaccination.

Regarding this clonotype: The antigen remains undetermined.

Specified treatment: roughly 10-day PBMC culture with coronavirus spike peptide pools or control peptides (ViraFEST assay). Expanded clonotypes were found by TCR sequencing after peptide-pool stimulation (ViraFEST). At the Johns Hopkins FTIC core, DNA taken from cultured CD4+ T cells was sequenced by way of the Oncomine TCR Beta short-read assay. DNA came from CD4+ T cells after culture. TCRdb itself ran the PCR reads through MiXCR, one entry per CDR3 protein. The repertoire holds 15,000 to 20,000 distinct CDR3 sequences, with approximately 78% as singletons. Germline V lookup: CDR1 SGHRS, CDR2 YFSETQ. The CDR3 is 13 amino acids. Unmatched junction bases numbered 7, after V lost 4 bases and J lost 7 bases.

Source: CD4+ T cells from blood, cultured in vitro, taken after SARS-CoV-2 vaccination. The chain joins TRBV5-1 to TRBJ1-1, with 7 positions matching TRBD1. The TCR comes from a human donor who received a COVID-19 vaccine. Written as DNA, the CDR3 is TGCGCCAGCAGCCTAGGACAGGAAGGTGAAGCTTTCTTT. Its translation is CASSLGQEGEAFF.